A single sample gave rise to the 8 T cell receptor beta chains below, sequenced in a study of cytomegalovirus exposure and HLA in healthy donors. Repertoires were generated with immunoSEQ multiplex PCR, while TCRdb's copy carries only in-frame clones and drops some. The sample includes around 60,000 clones, 90% seen only once; the top ten take 0.85% to 1.2%. The sample was PBMCs. Receptor source: a man aged 18 to 35 in good health and CMV-seronegative.

V usage is TRBV6-6 and J usage is TRBJ2-1; 12 nucleotides line up with TRBD2. This CDR3 has 16 residues. V dropped 5 bases and J dropped 2; count of bases not matched to a gene: 4. From germline, CDR1 is MNHNY and CDR2 SVGAGI (reference sequence). Written as DNA, the CDR3 is TGTGCCAGCAGTGCCTCTAGCGGGAGGGCCTACAATGAGCAGTTCTTC. It translates to CASSASSGRAYNEQFF.

This chain links TRBV5-8 with TRBJ1-1; D might be TRBD1 (5 bases). Germline V gene sequence: CDR1 SGHTS, CDR2 YDEGEE. V was cut by 0 bases and J by 4 bases, with 10 bases left in between. This CDR3 contains 14 residues. The CDR3 bases are TGTGCCAGCAGCTTGGGCAGGGTGGGCACTGAAGCTTTCTTT. Its protein product is CASSLGRVGTEAFF.

The rearrangement links TRBV28 to TRBJ1-5, with TRBD1 identical over 7 bases. V dropped 6 bases and J dropped 3; count of bases not matched to a gene: 5. The CDR3 covers 14 residues. Germline lookup yields CDR1 MDHEN and CDR2 SYDVKM. As DNA, the CDR3 is TGTGCCAGCAGATCAGGACAGGACAATCAGCCCCAGCATTTT. Translated, it gives CASRSGQDNQPQHF.

The rearrangement joins TRBV5-6 to TRBJ2-7, with 11 bases fitting TRBD1. The length of the CDR3 is 15 residues. The junction had 5 bases not matched to a gene; V was cut back by 2 bases and J by 4 bases. Per the germline V gene, CDR1 is SGHDT and CDR2 is YYEEEE. The CDR3 bases are TGTGCCAGCAGCTTTGGGACAGGGGGTTTTTACGAGCAGTACTTC. As protein: CASSFGTGGFYEQYF.

This chain connects TRBV28 to TRBJ2-7; no reliable D call. The V end lost 6 bases, the J end lost 3 bases, and 6 bases lay between the germline ends. The CDR3 covers 11 residues. CDR1 and CDR2 from the germline V gene are MDHEN and SYDVKM. In DNA, the CDR3 is TGTGCCAGCAGAAGAGGCTACGAGCAGTACTTC. Translation gives CASRRGYEQYF.

J is TRBJ2-5 and V is TRBV7-8, with D unresolved. Looked up from germline, CDR1 is SGHVS and CDR2 is FQNEAQ. The CDR3 loop spans 13 amino acids. Trimming took 2 bases from V and 5 from J, leaving 9 bases between them. In nucleotides, the CDR3 is TGTGCCAGCAGCTTATCTAAACGGGAGACCCAGTACTTC. It translates to CASSLSKRETQYF.

The V gene is TRBV19, the J gene TRBJ2-1; 8 positions agree with TRBD1. Unmatched junction bases numbered 9, after V lost 10 bases and J lost 4 bases. The CDR3 sequence is 14 residues long. The germline CDR1 and CDR2 sequences are LNHDA and SQIVND (reference sequence). The CDR3 sequence is CATTPGDRYNEQFF. Written as DNA, the CDR3 is TGTGCCACCACGCCGGGGGACAGGTACAATGAGCAGTTCTTC.

The CDR3 is CASSGGGAGETQYF. CDR3 nucleotide sequence: TGTGCCAGCAGTGGAGGGGGCGCAGGAGAGACCCAGTACTTC. The rearrangement uses TRBV6-5 and TRBJ2-5, with a possible D match to TRBD1 (7 bases). Trimming left V 5 bases short and J 4 bases short, with 14 bases between. There are 14 residues in the CDR3. CDR1 and CDR2 (germline): MNHEY, SVGAGI.